This T cell receptor (beta chain) was documented in a study of human T cells and chemical hapten exposure. At least ten counts were recorded for this clonotype. Time point defined: patch test 1, 2 weeks after DPC sensitization. This sample's treatment: therapeutic diphenylcyclopropenone sensitization with weekly scalp DPC. TCRdb re-called the RACE reads with MiXCR, one entry per CDR3 protein. The sample lists about 120,000 distinct CDR3 sequences, 9.5% to 13% seen once, with 1.3% to 1.5% in the top ten. CDR3 length: 17 amino acids. The V end was cut by 7 bases, the J end by 1 base, with 21 bases between.

The rearrangement uses TRBV12-3 or TRBV12-4 and TRBJ2-3, with D perhaps matching TRBD1 or TRBD2 (7 bases each). Material: whole blood, obtained in connection with sensitization to the hapten diphenylcyclopropenone (DPC). This clonotype was obtained from a woman aged 50 to 65 with alopecia areata. Some clones in this sample may be carry-over from other donors' samples. In DNA, the CDR3 is TGTGCCAGCAAAGGGGGCCTCGGGGGGTCGGGCACAGATACGCAGTATTTT. This sequence encodes CASKGGLGGSGTDTQYF.